This T cell receptor beta chain was documented in a study of blood T cell repertoires in COVID-19. The overall study: Sites across the United States, Italy and Spain contributed samples from acute and convalescent COVID-19. PBMCs, B-cell-depleted T cells, or T cells were the source of the cDNA or gDNA that made up the material.

Per the original methods: Using reference gene primer amplification, nucleated cell counts were estimated. Profiling relied on immunoSEQ multiplex PCR, and the TCRdb table lists in-frame clones only, not all of them. V and J calls plus clone size are reproduced from that table; the DNA served to infer D and trimming. The sample yields around 57,000 clones, about 90% seen once. Germline V gives CDR1 SGHRS, CDR2 YFSETQ. V shed 0 bases, J shed 0 bases, and the junction held 7 bases outside the gene matches. This CDR3 comprises 17 residues. The chain carries TRBV5-1 and TRBJ2-5, with 8 nucleotides matching TRBD2. The origin of this receptor is a human donor in a cohort sampled during active COVID-19. The specimen sequenced was peripheral blood. For the CDR3, the DNA is TGCGCCAGCAGCTTGGGACTAGCGACACGGTACCAAGAGACCCAGTACTTC. It translates to CASSLGLATRYQETQYF.